Below, 19 T cell receptor beta chains from the same sample are listed, as sequenced in a study of lymphopenia after photon versus proton radiotherapy. Profiling relied on immunoSEQ multiplex PCR, and the TCRdb table lists in-frame clones only, not all of them. Of 70,000 or so clones listed, about 90% are singletons. Sequenced material: peripheral blood, taken from a patient treated with photon-based radiotherapy. The source is a woman between 35 and 50 years old with cholangiocarcinoma.

The rearrangement uses TRBV9 and TRBJ1-4; D ambiguous. This CDR3 has 16 amino acids. From germline, CDR1 is SGDLS and CDR2 YYNGEE. Trimming took 7 bases from V and 4 from J, leaving 20 bases between them. CDR3 sequence reads: CASSLYDGTYNEKLFF. The CDR3 nucleotides are TGTGCCAGCTCTTTGTACGACGGAACTTATAATGAAAAACTGTTTTTT.

The CDR3 is CASSLDSNGYNEQFF. The CDR3 DNA follows: TGTGCCAGCAGCTTGGATAGTAACGGTTACAATGAGCAGTTCTTC. V is TRBV5-6 and J is TRBJ2-1, with no clear D. This CDR3 region has 15 residues. CDR1 is SGHDT and CDR2 is YYEEEE in the germline V gene. V dropped 0 bases and J dropped 4 bases, with 11 bases sitting between them.

J is TRBJ1-1 and V is TRBV28, with D possibly TRBD1 on 5 matching bases. CDR1 is MDHEN and CDR2 is SYDVKM in the germline V gene. Trimming removed 9 bases at V and 5 bases at J, with 16 bases between. CDR3 length: 13 amino acids. The CDR3 is CASWSPGRTEAFF. The CDR3 region has the DNA TGTGCCAGTTGGTCCCCAGGGAGGACTGAAGCTTTCTTT.

The rearrangement uses TRBV4-2 and TRBJ1-2; D uncertain. This CDR3 contains 15 residues. V was pared by 4 bases and J by 0 bases, with 12 bases between. Germline assignment: CDR1 LGHNA and CDR2 YNFKEQ. CDR3 amino acids: CASSPQRNTNYGYTF. As DNA, the CDR3 is TGTGCCAGCAGCCCACAGAGAAATACTAACTATGGCTACACCTTC.

V gene TRBV19 combines with J gene TRBJ1-2, with 8 bases fitting TRBD1. Per the germline V gene, CDR1 is LNHDA and CDR2 is SQIVND (reference sequence). CDR3 size: 13 residues. J lost 4 bases, V lost 10 bases, and 8 bases had no gene match. This CDR3 reads CATDTGGLYGYTF. DNA for the CDR3: TGTGCCACGGACACAGGGGGTCTCTATGGCTACACCTTC.

This sequence joins TRBV19 and TRBJ1-6; no firm D call. V dropped 3 bases and J dropped 7 bases, with 10 bases sitting between them. This CDR3 is built from 14 residues. Germline CDR1 and CDR2: LNHDA and SQIVND (reference sequence). The CDR3 sequence: CASSIVTANSPLHF. CDR3 coding DNA: TGTGCCAGTAGTATTGTCACAGCAAATTCACCCCTCCACTTT.

This clone was observed a single time. The chain employs TRBV28 and TRBJ2-7; 9 nucleotides match TRBD2. Germline V gene sequence: CDR1 MDHEN, CDR2 SYDVKM. J gave up 4 bases and V 2 bases, and 3 bases lay outside the gene matches. This CDR3 is 14 amino acids long. In DNA form, the CDR3 reads TGTGCCAGCAGTTTAGCGGGAGGGACTTACGAGCAGTACTTC. Translated, it gives CASSLAGGTYEQYF.

The V call is TRBV7-6, the J call TRBJ1-2; TRBD1 is a possible D gene (5 bases). Per the germline V gene, CDR1 is SGHVS and CDR2 is FNYEAQ. The CDR3 runs to 14 residues. Trimming pared 0 bases from V and 4 bases from J, leaving 9 bases between. In nucleotides, the CDR3 is TGTGCCAGCAGCTTAGCGCCCGGGGGCTATGGCTACACCTTC. Amino acids: CASSLAPGGYGYTF.

In this sample, this clone turned up once. The chain is built from TRBV9 and TRBJ2-2; TRBD1 is a possible D gene (6 bases). V gave up 2 bases and J gave up 3 bases, with 20 bases separating them. CDR3 length: 18 residues. Germline assignment: CDR1 SGDLS and CDR2 YYNGEE. The CDR3 region is CASSVRDTYTRDTGELFF. The DNA for the CDR3 is TGTGCCAGCAGCGTCCGGGACACCTACACTCGGGACACCGGGGAGCTGTTTTTT.

This clone was picked up one time. This chain joins TRBV5-1 and TRBJ2-3; tentatively, D is TRBD2 (6 bases). Trimming removed 5 bases at V and 3 bases at J, with 13 bases between. Germline-derived CDR1 and CDR2 are SGHRS and YFSETQ. This CDR3 has 14 amino acids. As DNA, the CDR3 is TGCGCCAGCAGTGACGGGAGCCCAACAGATACGCAGTATTTT. The encoded protein is CASSDGSPTDTQYF.

The chain employs TRBV7-9 and TRBJ2-2, with D possibly being TRBD1 (7 bases). Germline values: CDR1 SEHNR, CDR2 FQNEAQ (reference sequence). This CDR3 has 16 residues. Trimming removed 2 bases at V and 2 bases at J, with 12 bases between. CDR3 sequence reads: CASSLSGGGNTGELFF. CDR3 nucleotide sequence: TGTGCCAGCAGCTTAAGTGGAGGGGGCAACACCGGGGAGCTGTTTTTT.

The genes are TRBV9 and TRBJ2-7, with TRBD2 matching over 11 bases. Germline CDR1 and CDR2: SGDLS and YYNGEE. This CDR3 region has 15 residues. Losses at the gene ends were 0 bases for V and 6 bases for J; bases not matched to a gene: 5. CDR3: CASSVVGLAGGEQYF. DNA of the CDR3: TGTGCCAGCAGCGTAGTCGGGCTAGCGGGGGGCGAGCAGTACTTC.

The chain links TRBV5-1 to TRBJ1-2, with 8 bases aligning to TRBD1. Trimming took 2 bases from V and 8 from J; bases not matched to a gene: 23. The CDR3 consists of 19 residues. From germline, CDR1 is SGHRS and CDR2 YFSETQ. DNA of the CDR3: TGCGCCAGCAGCTTACTCGAGGGAGCGCCCGGCAGGGGGCGCGACGGCTACACCTTC. This encodes CASSLLEGAPGRGRDGYTF.

In its sample, this clone was seen once. The chain carries TRBV4-2 and TRBJ2-2; perhaps TRBD2 as D (6 bases). Germline V gene sequence: CDR1 LGHNA, CDR2 YNFKEQ. Trimming left V 0 bases short and J 4 bases short, with 12 bases between. This CDR3 has 16 amino acids. The CDR3 coding sequence is TGTGCCAGCAGCCAAGATTGGCTAGCGTCCACCGGGGAGCTGTTTTTT. As protein: CASSQDWLASTGELFF.

V usage is TRBV29-1 and J usage is TRBJ2-1; 7 bases map to TRBD2. Trimming removed 1 base from V and 1 base from J; junction bases left unmatched: 10. Germline CDR1 reads SQVTM; CDR2 reads ANQGSEA. The CDR3 has 17 residues. The CDR3 coding sequence is TGCAGCGTTGAAGGGGAACGCGGGGGTGTATCCTACAATGAGCAGTTCTTC. Translating gives CSVEGERGGVSYNEQFF.

The chain joins TRBV6-5 to TRBJ1-2, with a tentative D call TRBD1 (6 bases). This CDR3 spans 14 amino acids. Germline V gives CDR1 MNHEY, CDR2 SVGAGI. Trimming stripped 2 bases from V and 4 bases from J, with 11 bases between. The CDR3 DNA reads as TGTGCCAGCAGTTACGGGGACATAGGCTATGGCTACACCTTC. Translation gives CASSYGDIGYGYTF.

This chain links TRBV5-6 with TRBJ2-7; TRBD2 agrees at 10 bases. The CDR3 consists of 15 residues. CDR1 SGHDT and CDR2 YYEEEE come from the germline V gene. Losses at the gene ends were 5 bases for V and 6 bases for J; bases not matched to a gene: 11. The CDR3 region has the DNA TGTGCCAGCAGTCGCGGACTAGCGGTAATGGGCGAGCAGTACTTC. Its translation: CASSRGLAVMGEQYF.

This clone appeared a single time. This chain connects TRBV6-5 to TRBJ1-2, with 8 nucleotides matching TRBD1. Germline-derived CDR1 and CDR2 are MNHEY and SVGAGI. V was clipped by 6 bases and J by 9 bases; unmatched bases: 12. The CDR3 has 14 residues. The CDR3 nucleotides are TGTGCCAGCAGGTCCAGGGGGCAGGCCGCCAGCTACACCTTC. Residues: CASRSRGQAASYTF.

The chain carries TRBV27 and TRBJ2-7; 8 nucleotides line up with TRBD2. The CDR3 spans 14 residues. The V gene end was trimmed by 6 bases and the J gene end by 2 bases; junction bases not matched to a gene: 6. In germline, CDR1 is MNHEY, CDR2 SMNVEV (reference sequence). CDR3 region: CASSAGLVPYEQYF. CDR3 DNA: TGTGCCAGCAGCGCGGGACTAGTCCCCTACGAGCAGTACTTC.